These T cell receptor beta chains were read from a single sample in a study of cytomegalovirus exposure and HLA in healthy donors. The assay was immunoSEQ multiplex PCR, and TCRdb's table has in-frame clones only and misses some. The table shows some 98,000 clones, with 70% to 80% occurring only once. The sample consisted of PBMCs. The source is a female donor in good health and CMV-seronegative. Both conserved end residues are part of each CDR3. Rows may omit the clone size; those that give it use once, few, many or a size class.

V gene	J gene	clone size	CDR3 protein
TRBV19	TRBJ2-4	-	CASSSQGTKNIQYF
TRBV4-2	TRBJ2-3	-	CASSQAGSGSTDTQYF
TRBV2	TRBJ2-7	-	CAIGFDKVWEQYF
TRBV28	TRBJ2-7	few	CASSLQDYEQYF
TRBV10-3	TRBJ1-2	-	CASSDAGTGPSYGYTF
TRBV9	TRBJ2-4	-	CASSATPRTGGPNIQYF
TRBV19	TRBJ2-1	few	CASSTTRGLAGLNEQFF
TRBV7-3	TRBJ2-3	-	CASSPSLGGGTDTQYF
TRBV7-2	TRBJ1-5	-	CASSFFGTGQPQHF
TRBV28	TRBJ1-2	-	CASSSPGATLANYGYTF
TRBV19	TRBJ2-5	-	CASSRRNQETQYF
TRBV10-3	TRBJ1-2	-	CAILGEGVYGYTF
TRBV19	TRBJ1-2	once	CASSMETQGAYGYTF
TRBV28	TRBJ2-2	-	CASYRDLNTGELFF
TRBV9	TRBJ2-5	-	CASSEGGLQETQYF
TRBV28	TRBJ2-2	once	CASSLETGGGTGELFF
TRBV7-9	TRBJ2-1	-	CASSPGQGSYNGQFF
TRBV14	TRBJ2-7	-	CASSLGGSYEQYF
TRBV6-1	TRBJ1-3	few	CASNEGTELTGNTIYF
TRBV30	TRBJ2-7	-	CAWSVGGVSYEQYF
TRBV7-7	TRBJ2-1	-	CASSLAPTVSYNEQFF
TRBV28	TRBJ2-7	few	CASSFDDRVHEQYF
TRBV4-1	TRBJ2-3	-	CASSQFPGKDTQYF
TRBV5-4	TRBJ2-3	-	CASSSPSGPSTDTQYF
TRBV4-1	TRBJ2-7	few	CASSQPLRDSYEQYF
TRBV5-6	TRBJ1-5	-	CASSKLQGVRNQPQHF
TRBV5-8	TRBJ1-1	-	CASSSHSLNTEAFF
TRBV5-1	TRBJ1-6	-	CASSLTTVSSYNSPLHF
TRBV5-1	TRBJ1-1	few	CASPGGQGMNTEAFF
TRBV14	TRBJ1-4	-	CASSQAHGVNEKLFF
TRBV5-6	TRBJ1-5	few	CASSLRGRGQPQHF
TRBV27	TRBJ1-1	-	CASSLFTPWNTEAFF
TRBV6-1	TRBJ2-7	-	CASSPDFLRSYEQYF
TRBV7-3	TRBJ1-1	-	CASSVDWNTEAFF
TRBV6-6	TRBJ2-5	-	CASSPGQGQETQYF
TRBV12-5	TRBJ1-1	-	CASGLPGTAAFF
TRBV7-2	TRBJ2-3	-	CASSSSGTSGRADTQYF
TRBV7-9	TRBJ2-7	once	CASSLGLWEDIPYEQYF
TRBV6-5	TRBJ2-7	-	CASSSGTATYEQYF
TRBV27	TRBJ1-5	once	CASSLSGRNSNQPQHF